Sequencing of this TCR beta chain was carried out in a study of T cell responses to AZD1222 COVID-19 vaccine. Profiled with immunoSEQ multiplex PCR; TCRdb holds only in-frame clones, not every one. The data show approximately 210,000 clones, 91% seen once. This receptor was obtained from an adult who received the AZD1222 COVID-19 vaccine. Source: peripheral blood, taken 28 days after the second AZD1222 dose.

Written as DNA, the CDR3 is TGTGCCAGCAGTTCCCCCGGGACTAGCGCTGAAGCTTTCTTT. Protein product: CASSSPGTSAEAFF. The V call is TRBV6-5, the J call TRBJ1-1; the D gene is possibly TRBD1 (5 bases). CDR3 length equals 14 residues. From germline, CDR1 is MNHEY and CDR2 SVGAGI. Trimming removed 4 bases from V and 6 bases from J, with 15 bases in between.